Each of the 24 T cell receptor beta chains below was sequenced from the same sample in a study of T cells after yellow fever vaccination. TCRdb recomputed calls from the 5' RACE reads with MiXCR, one row per CDR3 protein. Among 200,000 to 300,000 distinct CDR3 sequences listed, over 6.5% were seen once. Sample: CD4+ T cells sorted from PBMCs, taken on the day of the yellow fever booster vaccination. The receptors were sampled from a man aged 25-45 years who received the YFV17D yellow fever vaccine.

This clonotype was counted ten times or more. The chain has TRBV7-2 and TRBJ2-1; 8 positions agree with TRBD1. This CDR3 has 13 amino acids. Germline V lookup: CDR1 SGHTA, CDR2 FQGNSA. Losses at the gene ends were 4 bases for V and 10 bases for J; bases not matched to a gene: 6. CDR3 in DNA: TGTGCCAGCAGCTCCGGACAGGGTCGGGAGCAGTTCTTC. Translated: CASSSGQGREQFF.

This clonotype was detected only a few times. The genes are TRBV7-2 and TRBJ2-1; D unresolved. The CDR3 is 16 amino acids. CDR1 SGHTA and CDR2 FQGNSA come from the germline V gene. The CDR3 sequence is CATTSRATSSYNEQFF. CDR3 bases: TGTGCAACCACCTCTCGCGCGACAAGCTCCTACAATGAGCAGTTCTTC.

In its sample, this clonotype was seen a few times. The V gene is TRBV5-1, the J gene TRBJ2-5, with 7 bases lining up with TRBD1. Germline V CDR1 and CDR2: SGHRS, YFSETQ. Trimming removed 0 bases from V and 5 bases from J; junction bases left unmatched: 7. This CDR3 region has 15 residues. The CDR3 DNA reads as TGCGCCAGCAGCTTGGAGAGAGGGGGCTTGGAGACCCAGTACTTC. Its protein product is CASSLERGGLETQYF.

The chain links TRBV19 to TRBJ2-5; tentatively, D is TRBD1 (5 bases). V was shortened by 7 bases and J by 2 bases, with 8 bases between the two germline ends. There are 12 residues in the CDR3. CDR1 LNHDA and CDR2 SQIVND come from the germline V gene (reference sequence). The CDR3, as DNA: TGTGCCAGTACGAAGGGGCAAGAGACCCAGTACTTC. It translates to CASTKGQETQYF.

Only one count was recorded for this clonotype. At one of its ends the junction is not consistent with the germline gene, which may arise from a read error. The J gene is TRBJ2-2, the V gene TRBV5-4; tentatively, D is TRBD2 (7 bases). Germline V gene data show CDR1 as SGHNT and CDR2 as YYREEE (reference sequence). CDR3 length: 17 amino acids. The CDR3 region is CTSTSRGGGPNTGELFF. CDR3 DNA: TGTACCAGCACCTCGCGGGGAGGGGGTCCGAACACCGGGGAGCTGTTTTTT.

This clonotype came up a few times. The V call is TRBV18, the J call TRBJ2-2; a weak D match, TRBD1 (7 bases). The CDR3 sequence is 17 residues long. Germline CDR1 reads KGHSH; CDR2 reads LQKENI. Trimming stripped 3 bases from V and 3 bases from J, with 17 bases between. The CDR3 region has the DNA TGTGCCAGCTCACCCTCGACGGAGGGGGCGCACACCGGGGAGCTGTTTTTT. Its protein is CASSPSTEGAHTGELFF.

The genes are TRBV12-3 or TRBV12-4 and TRBJ2-2; TRBD2 matches 8 bases. J lost 6 bases, V lost 3 bases, and 9 bases had no gene match. The CDR3 spans 16 residues. DNA for the CDR3: TGTGCCAGCAGTTTTTCCAGCGGGAGTGGCGCCGGGGAGCTGTTTTTT. This sequence encodes CASSFSSGSGAGELFF.

This clonotype was detected ten times or more. The chain is built from TRBV5-1 and TRBJ2-7; TRBD1 might be the D (8 bases). V was clipped by 2 bases and J by 2 bases, with 11 bases between them. This CDR3 has 14 residues. Germline loops: CDR1 SGHRS, CDR2 YFSETQ. CDR3 in DNA: TGCGCCAGCAGCTTAGCGGGACAGGCCTACGAGCAGTACTTC. This codes for CASSLAGQAYEQYF.

This clonotype was observed a handful of times. The chain is built from TRBV24-1 and TRBJ2-3, with a possible D match to TRBD2 (5 bases). V was clipped by 4 bases and J by 9 bases, with 16 bases between them. The CDR3 runs to 14 residues. Germline assignment: CDR1 KGHDR and CDR2 SFDVKD. CDR3 sequence (DNA): TGTGCCACCAGTGACCTGACCGAGGGCGAGACGCAGTATTTT. Protein: CATSDLTEGETQYF.

This clonotype has ten or more counts. The chain uses TRBV27 and TRBJ2-7; D ambiguous. The CDR3 sequence is 12 residues long. V was cut by 6 bases and J by 6 bases, with 12 bases left in between. From germline, CDR1 is MNHEY and CDR2 SMNVEV (reference sequence). The CDR3 DNA reads TGTGCCAGCAGCCCGGTTTTTAGCGAGCAGTACTTC. Residues: CASSPVFSEQYF.

In this sample, this clonotype turned up many times. The gene calls are TRBV14 and TRBJ2-4, with D unclear. V lost 0 bases and J 9 bases, leaving 6 bases between the germline ends. Germline assignment: CDR1 SGHDN and CDR2 FVKESK. The CDR3 spans 12 residues. CDR3 residues: CASSQDYGIQYF. The CDR3 DNA reads TGTGCCAGCAGCCAAGATTACGGCATTCAGTACTTC.

In this sample, this clonotype turned up many times. The rearrangement joins TRBV3-1 to TRBJ2-2; 7 nucleotides agree with TRBD2. CDR3 length: 16 residues. V gave up 4 bases and J gave up 6 bases; unmatched junction bases: 11. Germline lookup yields CDR1 LGHDT and CDR2 YNNKEL (reference sequence). CDR3 coding DNA: TGTGCCAGCAGCCTCCGCGGGAGCTTAAGGGCCGGGGAGCTGTTTTTT. Encoded protein: CASSLRGSLRAGELFF.

CDR3 amino acids: CASSFFGGETQYF. DNA of the CDR3: TGTGCCAGCAGCTTCTTCGGGGGAGAGACCCAGTACTTC. The chain couples TRBV7-2 to TRBJ2-5, with D tentatively TRBD2 (6 bases). The CDR3 covers 13 residues. Germline lookup yields CDR1 SGHTA and CDR2 FQGNSA. V gave up 3 bases and J gave up 4 bases, with 9 bases separating them.

The table lists this clonotype with many counts. The chain is built from TRBV29-1 and TRBJ2-7; D is unclear. Germline values: CDR1 SQVTM, CDR2 ANQGSEA. Trimming removed 0 bases from V and 5 bases from J, with 11 bases in between. The CDR3 has 13 residues. CDR3 sequence reads: CSVEEPGLNEQYF. Here the CDR3 DNA reads TGCAGCGTTGAAGAGCCAGGTTTAAACGAGCAGTACTTC.

J is TRBJ2-6 and V is TRBV14; D uncertain. This CDR3 comprises 18 residues. Germline CDR1 SGHDN, CDR2 FVKESK. The germline V and J ends were trimmed by 4 bases and 4 bases, with 20 bases remaining between them. CDR3 nucleotide sequence: TGTGCCAGCAGCCGAGCATCCGGTTCCCTCACCGGGGCCAACGTCCTGACTTTC. Its protein product is CASSRASGSLTGANVLTF.

The table lists this clonotype with a few counts. The rearrangement joins TRBV21-1 to TRBJ2-1; the table gives TRBD2 as D, unverified against the DNA. TRBV21-1 counts as a pseudogene. The CDR3 has 17 residues. The CDR3 DNA follows: TGTGCCAGCAGCAAAGGCAGGACGGGAGAAATTTTCAGTGAGCAGTTCTTC. This codes for CASSKGRTGEIFSEQFF.

In its sample, this clonotype was seen many times. The V call is TRBV10-2, the J call TRBJ2-1, with 8 bases lining up with TRBD2. The germline gives CDR1 WSHSY, CDR2 SAAADI. J was trimmed by 5 bases and V by 8 bases; bases with no gene match: 5. CDR3 size: 13 residues. The CDR3 DNA is TGCGCCAGCGGGGGCGGGAGGAACAATGAGCAGTTCTTC. Translating it yields CASGGGRNNEQFF.

Only a few counts were recorded for this clonotype. This sequence joins TRBV12-3 or TRBV12-4 and TRBJ2-4; possibly TRBD1 for D (5 bases). This CDR3 has 14 amino acids. V lost 5 bases and J lost 0, with 8 bases in between. This CDR3 reads CASSTREAKNIQYF. CDR3 coding DNA: TGTGCCAGCAGTACCAGGGAAGCCAAAAACATTCAGTACTTC.

This clonotype showed up many times. The J gene is TRBJ2-3, the V gene TRBV7-9; 9 bases are shared with TRBD2. Unmatched junction bases numbered 7, after V lost 2 bases and J lost 4 bases. The CDR3 loop spans 16 amino acids. CDR1 SEHNR and CDR2 FQNEAQ come from the germline V gene (reference sequence). CDR3 nucleotide sequence: TGTGCCAGCAGCTTAAATTTAGCGGGAGCGCCAGATACGCAGTATTTT. Protein sequence: CASSLNLAGAPDTQYF.

J is TRBJ2-3 and V is TRBV30, with 9 bases that match TRBD1. The CDR3 has 15 amino acids. In germline, CDR1 is GTSNPN, CDR2 SVGIG (reference sequence). Trimming removed 4 bases from V and 5 bases from J; junction bases left unmatched: 10. CDR3 sequence: CAWTGRDRVIDTQYF. CDR3 nucleotide sequence: TGTGCCTGGACTGGCCGGGACAGGGTAATAGATACGCAGTATTTT. Filled out from reference TRBV30 and TRBJ2-3, the complete variable domain reads SQTIHQWPATLVQPVGSPLSLECTVEGTSNPNLYWYRQAAGRGLQLLFYSVGIGQISSEVPQNLSASRPQDRQFILSSKKLLLSDSGFYLCAWTGRDRVIDTQYFGPGTRLTVL.

As regards this clonotype: A much larger clone lies a single base off, so this may be a read error. The chain couples TRBV12-3 or TRBV12-4 to TRBJ2-5; no firm D call. CDR3 length equals 15 residues. V lost 6 bases to trimming and J lost 4 bases, with 18 bases between them. The CDR3 nucleotides read TGTGCCAGCAGCCTCCTTAACGGAGCTCGAGAGACCCAGTACTTC. This codes for CASSLLNGARETQYF.

Many counts were recorded for this clonotype. The chain carries TRBV29-1 and TRBJ2-5, with 10 nucleotides matching TRBD2. There are 15 residues in the CDR3. The V and J ends lost 8 bases and 2 bases, in that order; junction bases with no gene match: 11. Germline CDR1 is SQVTM and CDR2 is ANQGSEA. CDR3 coding DNA: TGCAGCCTTTCTCCTAGCGGGAGTCTGCAAGAGACCCAGTACTTC. It translates to CSLSPSGSLQETQYF.

This clonotype was found a few times. The genes are TRBV6-1 and TRBJ1-5, with D unresolved. Looked up from germline, CDR1 is MNHNS and CDR2 is SASEGT. Deletions cut 4 bases from V and 9 bases from J, with 7 bases between. The CDR3 covers 11 residues. This CDR3 is CASSGARPQHF. The CDR3 DNA is TGTGCCAGCAGTGGGGCGAGGCCCCAGCATTTT.

This rearrangement joins TRBV27 to TRBJ2-7, with 8 bases fitting TRBD1. This CDR3 spans 15 amino acids. Germline V gives CDR1 MNHEY, CDR2 SMNVEV (reference sequence). V was pared by 3 bases and J by 6 bases, with 10 bases of the junction left unmatched. CDR3 sequence: CASSFQRQGTREQYF. CDR3 coding DNA: TGTGCCAGCAGTTTCCAAAGACAGGGGACCCGCGAGCAGTACTTC.